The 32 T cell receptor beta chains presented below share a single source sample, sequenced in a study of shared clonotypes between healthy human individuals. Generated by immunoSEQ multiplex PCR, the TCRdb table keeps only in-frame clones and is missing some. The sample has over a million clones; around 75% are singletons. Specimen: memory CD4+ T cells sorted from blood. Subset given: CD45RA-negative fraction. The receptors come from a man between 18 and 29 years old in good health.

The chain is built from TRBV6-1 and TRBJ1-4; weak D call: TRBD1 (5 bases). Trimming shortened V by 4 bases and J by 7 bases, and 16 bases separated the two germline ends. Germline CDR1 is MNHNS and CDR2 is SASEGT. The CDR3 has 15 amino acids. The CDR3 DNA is TGTGCCAGCAGTGGGCCTCGCGTTACAGGTGAAAAACTGTTTTTT. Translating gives CASSGPRVTGEKLFF.

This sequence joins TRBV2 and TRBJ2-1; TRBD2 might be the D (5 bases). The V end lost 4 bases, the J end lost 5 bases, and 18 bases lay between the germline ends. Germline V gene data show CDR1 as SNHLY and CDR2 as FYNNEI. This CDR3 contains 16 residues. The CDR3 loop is CASSASWLAGNNEQFF. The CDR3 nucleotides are TGTGCCAGCAGTGCCTCCTGGCTAGCAGGCAACAATGAGCAGTTCTTC.

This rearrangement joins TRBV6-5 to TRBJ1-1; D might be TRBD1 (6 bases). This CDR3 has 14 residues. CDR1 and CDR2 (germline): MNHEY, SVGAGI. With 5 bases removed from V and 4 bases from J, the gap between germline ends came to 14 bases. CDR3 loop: CASSLDRTFTEAFF. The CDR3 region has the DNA TGTGCCAGCAGTCTAGACAGGACATTCACTGAAGCTTTCTTT.

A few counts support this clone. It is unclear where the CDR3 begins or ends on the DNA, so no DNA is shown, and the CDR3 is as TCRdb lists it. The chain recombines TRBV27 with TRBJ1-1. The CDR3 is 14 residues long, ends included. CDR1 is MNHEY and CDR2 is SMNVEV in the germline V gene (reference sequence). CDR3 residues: CASSLFRGRTEAFF.

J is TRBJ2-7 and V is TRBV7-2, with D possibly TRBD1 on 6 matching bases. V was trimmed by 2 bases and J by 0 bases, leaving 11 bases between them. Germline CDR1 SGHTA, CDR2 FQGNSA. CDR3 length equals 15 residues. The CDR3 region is CASSLQQGPSYEQYF. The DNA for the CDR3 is TGTGCCAGCAGCTTACAACAGGGTCCCTCCTACGAGCAGTACTTC.

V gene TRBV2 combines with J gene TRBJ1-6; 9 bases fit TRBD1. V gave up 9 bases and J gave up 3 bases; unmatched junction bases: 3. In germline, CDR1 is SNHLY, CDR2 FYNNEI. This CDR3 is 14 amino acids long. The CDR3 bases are TGTGCCAGGACGGGACAGGGCTATAATTCACCCCTCCACTTT. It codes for CARTGQGYNSPLHF.

CDR3 nucleotides: TGTGCCAGCAGTGAATCGGGTTTCTCGGGCTATGGCTACACCTTC. Residues: CASSESGFSGYGYTF. The chain carries TRBV25-1 and TRBJ1-2; D is ambiguous. Germline CDR1 is MGHDK and CDR2 is SYGVNS. The CDR3 loop spans 15 amino acids. V lost 1 base and J 4 bases, leaving 13 bases between the germline ends.

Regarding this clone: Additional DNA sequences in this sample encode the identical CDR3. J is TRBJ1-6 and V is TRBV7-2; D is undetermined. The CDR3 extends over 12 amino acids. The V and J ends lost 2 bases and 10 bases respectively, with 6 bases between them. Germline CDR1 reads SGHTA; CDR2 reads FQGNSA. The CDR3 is CASSLRNSPLHF. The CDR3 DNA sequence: TGTGCCAGCAGCTTAAGGAACTCACCCCTCCACTTT.

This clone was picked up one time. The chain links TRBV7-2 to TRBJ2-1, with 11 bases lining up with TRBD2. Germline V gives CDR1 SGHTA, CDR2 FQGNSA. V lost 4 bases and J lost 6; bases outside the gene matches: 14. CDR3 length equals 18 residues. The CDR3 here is CASSYSSGRLDLGNEQFF. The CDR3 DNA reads TGTGCCAGCAGCTACTCTAGCGGGAGGCTCGATCTTGGCAATGAGCAGTTCTTC.

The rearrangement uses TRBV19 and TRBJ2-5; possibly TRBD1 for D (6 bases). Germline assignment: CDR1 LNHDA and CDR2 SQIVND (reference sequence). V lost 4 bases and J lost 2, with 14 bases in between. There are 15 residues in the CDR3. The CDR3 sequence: CASSNPDRKQETQYF. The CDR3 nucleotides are TGTGCCAGTAGTAATCCGGACAGAAAGCAAGAGACCCAGTACTTC.

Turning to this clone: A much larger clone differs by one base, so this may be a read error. The CDR3 sequence is CASSGSIAGPATYEQYF. DNA for the CDR3: TGTGCCAGCAGTGGCTCGATAGCGGGTCCGGCGACCTACGAGCAGTACTTC. The chain links TRBV6-4 to TRBJ2-7, with TRBD2 identical over 7 bases. CDR3 length: 17 amino acids. CDR1 and CDR2 from the germline V gene are MRHNA and SNTAGT. V shed 4 bases and J 2 bases; nucleotides not matched to a gene: 14.

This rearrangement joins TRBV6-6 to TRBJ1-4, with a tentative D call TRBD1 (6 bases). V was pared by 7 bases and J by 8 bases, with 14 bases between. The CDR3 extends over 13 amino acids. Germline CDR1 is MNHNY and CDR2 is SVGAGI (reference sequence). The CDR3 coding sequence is TGTGCCAGCAACGGGGGCCGGGAAGAAAAACTGTTTTTT. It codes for CASNGGREEKLFF.

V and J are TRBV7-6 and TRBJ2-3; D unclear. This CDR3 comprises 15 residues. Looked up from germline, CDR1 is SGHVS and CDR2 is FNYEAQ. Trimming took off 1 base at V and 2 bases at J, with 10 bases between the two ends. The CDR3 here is CASSLEISATDTQYF. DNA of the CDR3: TGTGCCAGCAGCTTAGAAATCTCAGCCACAGATACGCAGTATTTT.

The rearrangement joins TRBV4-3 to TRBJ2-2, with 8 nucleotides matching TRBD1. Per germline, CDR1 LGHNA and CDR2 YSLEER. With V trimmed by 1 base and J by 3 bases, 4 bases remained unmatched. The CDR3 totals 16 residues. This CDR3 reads CASSQADREYTGELFF. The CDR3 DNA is TGCGCCAGCAGCCAAGCGGACAGGGAGTACACCGGGGAGCTGTTTTTT.

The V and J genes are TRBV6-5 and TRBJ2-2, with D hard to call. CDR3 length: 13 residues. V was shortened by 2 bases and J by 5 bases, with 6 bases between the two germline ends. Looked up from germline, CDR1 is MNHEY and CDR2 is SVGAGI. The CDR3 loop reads CASSYPSTGELFF. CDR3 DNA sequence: TGTGCCAGCAGTTACCCCTCGACCGGGGAGCTGTTTTTT.

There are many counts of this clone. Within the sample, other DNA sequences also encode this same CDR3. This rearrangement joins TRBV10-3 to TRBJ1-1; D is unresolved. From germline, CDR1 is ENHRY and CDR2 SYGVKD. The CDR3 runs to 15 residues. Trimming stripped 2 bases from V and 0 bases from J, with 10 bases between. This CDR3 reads CAISEGGQMNTEAFF. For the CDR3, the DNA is TGTGCCATCAGTGAGGGTGGGCAGATGAACACTGAAGCTTTCTTT.

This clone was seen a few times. The CDR3 loop is CASSQAGGQFF. The CDR3 DNA reads TGTGCCAGCAGCCAAGCGGGAGGGCAGTTCTTC. The chain has TRBV7-9 and TRBJ2-1; TRBD2 matches 9 bases. This CDR3 region has 11 residues. In germline, CDR1 is SEHNR, CDR2 FQNEAQ (reference sequence). V dropped 5 bases and J dropped 12; count of bases not matched to a gene: 2.

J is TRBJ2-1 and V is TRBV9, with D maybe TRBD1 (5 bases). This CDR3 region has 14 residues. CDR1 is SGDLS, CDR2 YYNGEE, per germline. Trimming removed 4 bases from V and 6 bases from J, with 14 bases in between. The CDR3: CASSPEHRSNEQFF. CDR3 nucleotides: TGTGCCAGCAGCCCCGAGCACAGGTCCAATGAGCAGTTCTTC.

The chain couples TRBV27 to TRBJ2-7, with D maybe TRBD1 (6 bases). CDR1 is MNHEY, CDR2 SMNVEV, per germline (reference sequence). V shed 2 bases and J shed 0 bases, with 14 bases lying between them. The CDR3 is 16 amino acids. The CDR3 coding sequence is TGTGCCAGCAGTTTACTTCTACAGGGACGCTCCTACGAGCAGTACTTC. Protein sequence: CASSLLLQGRSYEQYF.

The chain's CDR3 is CASSVRDGQFEQYF. The DNA for the CDR3 is TGCGCCAGCAGCGTCCGGGACGGACAATTCGAGCAGTACTTC. The chain recombines TRBV5-1 with TRBJ2-7, with D tentatively TRBD1 or TRBD2 (5 bases each). Per the germline V gene, CDR1 is SGHRS and CDR2 is YFSETQ. The CDR3 is made up of 14 amino acids. V was pared by 4 bases and J by 6 bases, with 17 bases between.

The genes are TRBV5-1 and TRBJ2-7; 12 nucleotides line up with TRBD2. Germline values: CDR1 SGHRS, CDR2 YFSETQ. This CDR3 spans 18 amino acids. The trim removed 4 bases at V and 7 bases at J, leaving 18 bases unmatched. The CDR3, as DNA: TGCGCCAGCAGCATGGAAACGCTCCTAGCGGGAGGGCAAAGGGAGCAGTACTTC. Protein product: CASSMETLLAGGQREQYF.

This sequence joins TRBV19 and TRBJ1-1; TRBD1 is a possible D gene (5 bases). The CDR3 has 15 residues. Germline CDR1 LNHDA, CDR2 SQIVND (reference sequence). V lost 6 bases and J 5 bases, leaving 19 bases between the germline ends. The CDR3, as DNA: TGTGCCAGTAGAGACCAGGGACCCCTGGGGACTGAAGCTTTCTTT. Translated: CASRDQGPLGTEAFF.

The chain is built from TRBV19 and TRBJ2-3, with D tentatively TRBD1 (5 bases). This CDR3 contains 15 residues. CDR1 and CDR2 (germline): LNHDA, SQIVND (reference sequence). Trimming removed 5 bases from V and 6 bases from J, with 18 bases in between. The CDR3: CASSQIGQGWDTQYF. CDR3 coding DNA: TGTGCCAGTAGTCAGATCGGGCAGGGATGGGATACGCAGTATTTT.

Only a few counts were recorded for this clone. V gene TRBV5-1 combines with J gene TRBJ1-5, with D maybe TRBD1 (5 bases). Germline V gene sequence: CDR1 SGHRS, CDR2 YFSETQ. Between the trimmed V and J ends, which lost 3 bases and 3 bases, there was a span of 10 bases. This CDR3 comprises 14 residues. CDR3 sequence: CASSWGPSNQPQHF. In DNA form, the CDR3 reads TGCGCCAGCAGCTGGGGACCCTCCAATCAGCCCCAGCATTTT.

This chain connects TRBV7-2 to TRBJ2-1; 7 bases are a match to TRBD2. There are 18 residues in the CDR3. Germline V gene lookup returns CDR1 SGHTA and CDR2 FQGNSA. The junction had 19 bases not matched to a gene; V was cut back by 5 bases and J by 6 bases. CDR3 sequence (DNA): TGTGCCAGCAGCCTTAGGTTCGGGGGGAATAGCGAAACCAATGAGCAGTTCTTC. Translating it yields CASSLRFGGNSETNEQFF.

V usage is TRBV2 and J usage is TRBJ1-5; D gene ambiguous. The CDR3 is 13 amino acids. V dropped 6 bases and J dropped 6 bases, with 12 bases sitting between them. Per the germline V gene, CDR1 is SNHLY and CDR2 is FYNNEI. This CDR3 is CASSWGRGQPQHF. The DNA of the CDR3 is TGTGCCAGCAGCTGGGGTCGGGGTCAGCCCCAGCATTTT.

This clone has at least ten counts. Here the CDR3 reads CASGFNQPQHF. As DNA, the CDR3 is TGTGCCAGCGGCTTTAATCAGCCCCAGCATTTT. This rearrangement joins TRBV2 to TRBJ1-5, with D uncertain. The V end lost 8 bases, the J end lost 4 bases, and 6 bases lay between the germline ends. Germline V lookup: CDR1 SNHLY, CDR2 FYNNEI. CDR3 length equals 11 residues. The full variable domain, its missing parts supplied by reference TRBV2 and TRBJ1-5, is EPEVTQTPSHQVTQMGQEVILRCVPISNHLYFYWYRQILGQKVEFLVSFYNNEISEKSEIFDDQFSVERPDGSNFTLKIRSTKLEDSAMYFCASGFNQPQHFGDGTRLSIL.

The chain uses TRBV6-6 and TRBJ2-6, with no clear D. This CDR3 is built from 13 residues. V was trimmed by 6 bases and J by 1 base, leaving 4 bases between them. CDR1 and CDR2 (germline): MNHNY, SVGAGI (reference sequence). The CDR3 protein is CASSISGANVLTF. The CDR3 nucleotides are TGTGCCAGCAGCATATCTGGGGCCAACGTCCTGACTTTC.

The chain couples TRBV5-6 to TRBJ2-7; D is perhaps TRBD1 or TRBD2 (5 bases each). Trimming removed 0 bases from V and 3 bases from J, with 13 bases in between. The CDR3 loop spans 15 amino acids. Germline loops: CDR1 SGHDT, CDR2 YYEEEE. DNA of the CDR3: TGTGCCAGCAGCTTGGGGGGACCGAGCCGCTACGAGCAGTACTTC. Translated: CASSLGGPSRYEQYF. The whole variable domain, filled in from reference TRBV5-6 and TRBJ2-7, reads DAGVTQSPTHLIKTRGQQVTLRCSPKSGHDTVSWYQQALGQGPQFIFQYYEEEERQRGNFPDRFSGHQFPNYSSELNVNALLLGDSALYLCASSLGGPSRYEQYFGPGTRLTVT.

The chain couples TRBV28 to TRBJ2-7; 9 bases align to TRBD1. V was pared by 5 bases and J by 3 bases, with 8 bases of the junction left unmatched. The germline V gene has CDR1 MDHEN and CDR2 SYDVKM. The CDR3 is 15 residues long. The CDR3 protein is CASSKGTGLIYEQYF. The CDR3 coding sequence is TGTGCCAGCAGTAAAGGGACAGGGCTTATCTACGAGCAGTACTTC.

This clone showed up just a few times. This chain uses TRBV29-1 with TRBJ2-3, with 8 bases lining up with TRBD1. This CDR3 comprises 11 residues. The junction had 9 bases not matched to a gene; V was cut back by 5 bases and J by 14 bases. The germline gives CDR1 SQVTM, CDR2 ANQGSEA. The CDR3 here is CSVFTRGQVYF. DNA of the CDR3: TGCAGCGTTTTTACCAGGGGGCAGGTGTATTTT.

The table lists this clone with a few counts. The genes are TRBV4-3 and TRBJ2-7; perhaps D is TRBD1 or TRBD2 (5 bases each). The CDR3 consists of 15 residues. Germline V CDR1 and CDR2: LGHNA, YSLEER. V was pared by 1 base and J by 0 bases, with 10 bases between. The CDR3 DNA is TGCGCCAGCAGCCAAGCGGCAGGGAGCTCCTACGAGCAGTACTTC. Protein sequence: CASSQAAGSSYEQYF.